This entry lists 3 T cell receptor beta chains sequenced from one sample in a study of tumor-infiltrating lymphocytes in primary liver carcinoma. They got blood RNA out of unsorted whole blood and also pulled out germline DNA. Synthesis of TCR beta cDNA was carried out from approximately 0.55 ug total RNA with a constant-region primer. Slightly modified ARM-PCR with three nested multiplex PCR rounds yielded TCR beta libraries. The two initial PCR rounds, ten to eleven cycles each, used TRBV1-TRBV30 forward and C-beta reverse primers. Using its own MiXCR run on the multiplex PCR reads, TCRdb lists one record per CDR3 protein. The data contain around 170,000 distinct CDR3 sequences, 50% to 75% of them singletons. The specimen sequenced was peripheral blood. These receptors originate from a man in his forties with primary liver carcinoma and hepatitis B virus infection.

On this clonotype itself: Germline and junction disagree at one end, which may indicate a read error. V is TRBV10-3 and J is TRBJ2-3; 7 bases fit TRBD1. The CDR3 is 15 residues long. Germline loops: CDR1 ENHRY, CDR2 SYGVKD. In DNA, the CDR3 is TGTGCCACCTCCACAGGGGCGCCTAGCACAGATACGCGGTATTTT. Amino acids: CATSTGAPSTDTRYF.

The chain has TRBV7-9 and TRBJ2-1, with 7 bases that match TRBD2. Losses at the gene ends were 2 bases for V and 2 bases for J; bases not matched to a gene: 3. This CDR3 contains 15 residues. Germline V lookup: CDR1 SEHNR, CDR2 FQNEAQ (reference sequence). CDR3 residues: CASSLRGVAYNEQFF. CDR3 sequence (DNA): TGTGCCAGCAGCTTACGGGGGGTTGCCTACAATGAGCAGTTCTTC.

The chain carries TRBV6-1 and TRBJ2-1; D may be TRBD1 (6 bases). V was pared by 2 bases and J by 4 bases, with 27 bases between. The CDR3 runs to 20 residues. The germline gives CDR1 MNHNS, CDR2 SASEGT. CDR3 coding DNA: TGTGCCAGCAGTGAAAGGGCAGGGGAGACGTATACGAGGGTATACAATGAGCAGTTCTTC. Translating gives CASSERAGETYTRVYNEQFF.